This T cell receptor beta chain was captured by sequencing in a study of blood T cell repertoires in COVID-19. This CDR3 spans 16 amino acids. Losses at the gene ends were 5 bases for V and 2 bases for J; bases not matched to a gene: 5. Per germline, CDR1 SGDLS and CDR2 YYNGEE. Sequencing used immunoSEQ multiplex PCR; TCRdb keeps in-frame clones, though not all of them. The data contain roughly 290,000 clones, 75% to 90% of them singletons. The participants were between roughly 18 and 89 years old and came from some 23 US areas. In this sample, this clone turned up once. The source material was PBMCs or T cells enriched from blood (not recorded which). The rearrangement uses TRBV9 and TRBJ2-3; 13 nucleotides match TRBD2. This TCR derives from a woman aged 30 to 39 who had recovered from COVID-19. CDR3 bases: TGTGCCAGCAGTCAGGGGACTAGCGGGAACACAGATACGCAGTATTTT. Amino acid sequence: CASSQGTSGNTDTQYF.